This section outlines one TCR beta chain sequence together with its context. Its antigen remains unknown. The sample comes from a study of CD4 T cells in relation to SARS-CoV-2 and coronaviruses. Study-level information: TCR beta CDR3s were sequenced after roughly 10-day antigen culture of PBMCs. A couple of subjects were Hispanic; patients were fewer than 10 males and a handful of females. The restricting HLA molecule for shared crossreactive spike epitopes was mapped.

The assay was immunoSEQ multiplex PCR, and TCRdb's table has in-frame clones only and misses some. The sample has about 43,000 clones; 82% are singletons. Germline CDR1 LNHDA, CDR2 SQIVND (reference sequence). Deletions cut 5 bases from V and 5 bases from J, with 15 bases between. The CDR3 is 14 amino acids. Sorted naive or memory CD4+ cells met CEF peptides for approximately ten days. The TCR was taken from an adult with COVID-19. Input material: naive CD4+ T cells from PBMCs, cultured in vitro. Stated subset: naive CD4+ T cells isolated by negative enrichment. The gene calls are TRBV19 and TRBJ2-5, with D perhaps TRBD1 (5 bases). DNA of the CDR3: TGTGCCAGTAGTCTTACGGACACGTACGAGACCCAGTACTTC. It specifies CASSLTDTYETQYF.